This T cell receptor beta chain derives from a study of blood T cell repertoires in COVID-19. Looking at the study overall: T cells, B-cell-depleted T cells, or PBMCs supplied cDNA or gDNA.

The length of the CDR3 is 16 residues. Germline loops: CDR1 MDHEN, CDR2 SYDVKM. J gave up 4 bases and V 3 bases, and 5 bases lay outside the gene matches. The authors' processing: The authors estimated nucleated cell counts from reference gene primer amplification. TCRdb keeps only in-frame clones here, not all; method: immunoSEQ multiplex PCR. The V and J calls and the clone size are those of that table, but D and trimming were determined from the DNA. The repertoire has about 260,000 clones, around 84% of them found once; the top ten carry around 3.9%. Across under 25 US areas, participants ranged in age from about 18 to 100 years.

This rearrangement joins TRBV28 to TRBJ2-1; TRBD2 matches at 11 bases. This receptor was taken from a man younger than 40 with acute COVID-19. Sequencing was performed on PBMCs or T cells enriched from blood (not recorded which). In nucleotides, the CDR3 is TGTGCCAGCAGTTTTGGGCTAGCGGGGGGTTACAATGAGCAGTTCTTC. It specifies CASSFGLAGGYNEQFF.